The entry that follows covers one T cell receptor beta chain sequence. Its antigen is not identified. 5'RACE with constant-segment primers built TCRalpha and TCRbeta cDNA libraries with UMIs. TCRdb recomputed calls from the 5' RACE reads with MiXCR, one row per CDR3 protein. Of around 450,000 distinct CDR3 sequences in the sample, over 15% were seen once. The CDR3 has 14 amino acids. The junction had 5 bases not matched to a gene; V was cut back by 6 bases and J by 1 base. Germline CDR1 and CDR2: SEHNR and FQNEAQ (reference sequence). The data stem from a study of T-cell memory formation after mild COVID-19. General study findings and limits: For second-wave clones that peaked at day 37, SARS-CoV-2 specificity went unverified.

The chain is built from TRBV7-9 and TRBJ2-7, with TRBD1 identical over 8 bases. Specimen: PBMCs or a T cell subset sorted from them (not recorded which). The clonotype comes from an adult woman who had mild COVID-19 (a few samples of this study predate the infection). Cell type and time point are not known. The chain's CDR3 is CASSVTGGSYEQYF. For the CDR3, the DNA is TGTGCCAGCAGTGTAACAGGGGGGTCCTACGAGCAGTACTTC.